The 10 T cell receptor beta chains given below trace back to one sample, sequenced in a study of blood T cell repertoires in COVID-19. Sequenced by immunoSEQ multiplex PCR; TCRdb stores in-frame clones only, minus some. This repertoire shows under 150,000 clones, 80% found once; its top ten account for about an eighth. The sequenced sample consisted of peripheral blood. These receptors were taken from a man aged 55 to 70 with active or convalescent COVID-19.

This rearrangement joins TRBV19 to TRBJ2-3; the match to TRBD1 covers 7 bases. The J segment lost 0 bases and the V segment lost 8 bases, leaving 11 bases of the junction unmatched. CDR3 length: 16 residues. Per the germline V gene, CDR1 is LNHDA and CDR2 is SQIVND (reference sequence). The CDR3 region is CASGLGTESSTDTQYF. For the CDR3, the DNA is TGTGCCAGTGGGCTAGGGACAGAATCTAGCACAGATACGCAGTATTTT.

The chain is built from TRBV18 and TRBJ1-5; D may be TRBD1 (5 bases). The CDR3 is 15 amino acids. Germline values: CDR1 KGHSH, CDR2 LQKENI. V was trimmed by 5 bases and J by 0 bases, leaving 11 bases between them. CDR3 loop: CASSSPGGSNQPQHF. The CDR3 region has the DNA TGTGCCAGCTCATCCCCCGGGGGTAGCAATCAGCCCCAGCATTTT.

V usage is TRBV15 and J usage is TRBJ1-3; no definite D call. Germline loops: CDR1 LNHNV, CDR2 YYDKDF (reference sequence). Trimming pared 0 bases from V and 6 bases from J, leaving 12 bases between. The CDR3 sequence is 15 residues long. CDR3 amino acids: CATSRDTEGANTIYF. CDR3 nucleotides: TGTGCCACCAGCAGAGATACGGAGGGCGCAAACACCATATATTTT.

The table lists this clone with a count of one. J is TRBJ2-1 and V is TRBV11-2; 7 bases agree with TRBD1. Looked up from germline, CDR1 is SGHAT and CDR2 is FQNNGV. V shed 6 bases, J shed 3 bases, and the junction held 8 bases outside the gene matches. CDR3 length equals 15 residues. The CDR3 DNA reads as TGTGCCAGCAGGATCCCGGGACAGATCTACAATGAGCAGTTCTTC. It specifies CASRIPGQIYNEQFF.

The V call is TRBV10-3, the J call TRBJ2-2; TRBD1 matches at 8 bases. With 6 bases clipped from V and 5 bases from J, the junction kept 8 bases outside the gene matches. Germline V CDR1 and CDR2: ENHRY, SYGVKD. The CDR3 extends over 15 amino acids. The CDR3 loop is CAISAQGARTGELFF. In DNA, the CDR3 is TGTGCCATCAGCGCTCAGGGGGCGCGTACCGGGGAGCTGTTTTTT.

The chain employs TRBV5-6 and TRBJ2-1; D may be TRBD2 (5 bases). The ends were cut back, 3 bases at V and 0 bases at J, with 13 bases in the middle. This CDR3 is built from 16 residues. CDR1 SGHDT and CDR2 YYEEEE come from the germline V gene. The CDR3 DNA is TGTGCCAGCAGCTGGCTGGATAGCGCCTCCTACAATGAGCAGTTCTTC. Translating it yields CASSWLDSASYNEQFF.

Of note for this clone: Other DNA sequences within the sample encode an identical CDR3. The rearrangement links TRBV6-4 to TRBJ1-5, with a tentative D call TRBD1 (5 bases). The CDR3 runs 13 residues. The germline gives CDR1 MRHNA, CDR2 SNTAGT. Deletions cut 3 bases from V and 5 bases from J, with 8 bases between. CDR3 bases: TGTGCCAGCAGTGATGGGGGGGATCAGCCCCAGCATTTT. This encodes CASSDGGDQPQHF.

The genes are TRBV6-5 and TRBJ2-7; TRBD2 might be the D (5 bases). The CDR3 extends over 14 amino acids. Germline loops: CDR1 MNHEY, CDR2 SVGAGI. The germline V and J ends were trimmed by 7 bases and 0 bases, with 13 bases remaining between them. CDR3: CASNAGSHSYEQYF. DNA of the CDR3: TGTGCCAGCAATGCGGGCTCGCACTCCTACGAGCAGTACTTC.

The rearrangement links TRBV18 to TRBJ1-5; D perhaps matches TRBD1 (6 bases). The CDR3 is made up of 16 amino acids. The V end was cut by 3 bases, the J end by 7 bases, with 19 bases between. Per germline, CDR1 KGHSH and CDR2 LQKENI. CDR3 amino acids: CASSPNTGPGAQPQHF. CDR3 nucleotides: TGTGCCAGCTCACCCAACACAGGGCCCGGCGCCCAGCCCCAGCATTTT.

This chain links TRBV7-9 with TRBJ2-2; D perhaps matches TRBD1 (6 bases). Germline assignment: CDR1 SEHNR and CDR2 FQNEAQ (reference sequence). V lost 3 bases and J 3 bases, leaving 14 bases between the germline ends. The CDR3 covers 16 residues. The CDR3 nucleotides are TGTGCCAGCAGCTTTGGGGGCCTCAGGGACACCGGGGAGCTGTTTTTT. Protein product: CASSFGGLRDTGELFF.